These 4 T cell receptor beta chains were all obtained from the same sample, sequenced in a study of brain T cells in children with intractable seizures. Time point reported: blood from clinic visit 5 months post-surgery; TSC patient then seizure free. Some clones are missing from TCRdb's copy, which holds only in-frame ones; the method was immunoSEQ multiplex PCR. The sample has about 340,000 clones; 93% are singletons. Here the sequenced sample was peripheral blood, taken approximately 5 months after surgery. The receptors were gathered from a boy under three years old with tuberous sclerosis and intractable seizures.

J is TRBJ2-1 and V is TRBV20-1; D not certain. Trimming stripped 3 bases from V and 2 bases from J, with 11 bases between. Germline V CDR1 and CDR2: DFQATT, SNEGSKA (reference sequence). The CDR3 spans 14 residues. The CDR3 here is CSASGPKTYNEQFF. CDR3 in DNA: TGCAGTGCTAGTGGCCCGAAGACCTACAATGAGCAGTTCTTC.

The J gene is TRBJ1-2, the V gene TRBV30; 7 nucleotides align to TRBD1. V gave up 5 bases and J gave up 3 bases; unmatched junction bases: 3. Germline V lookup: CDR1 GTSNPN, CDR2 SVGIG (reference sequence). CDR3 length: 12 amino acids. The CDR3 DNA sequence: TGTGCCTGGTCCGGGACAGACTATGGCTACACCTTC. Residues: CAWSGTDYGYTF.

The CDR3 here is CASSKAPSKSPLHF. DNA for the CDR3: TGTGCCAGCAGCAAAGCCCCCAGTAAATCACCCCTCCACTTT. The chain is built from TRBV21-1 and TRBJ1-6; the table's D gene call, TRBD1, was not cross checked with the DNA. TRBV21-1 is given as a pseudogene. The CDR3 contains 14 residues.

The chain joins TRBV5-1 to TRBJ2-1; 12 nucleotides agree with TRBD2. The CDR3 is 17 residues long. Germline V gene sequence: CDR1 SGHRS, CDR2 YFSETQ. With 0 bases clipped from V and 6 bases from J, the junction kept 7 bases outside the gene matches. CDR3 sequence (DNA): TGCGCCAGCAGCTTGGGGCTAGCGGGAGGGATAGTCAATGAGCAGTTCTTC. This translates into CASSLGLAGGIVNEQFF.